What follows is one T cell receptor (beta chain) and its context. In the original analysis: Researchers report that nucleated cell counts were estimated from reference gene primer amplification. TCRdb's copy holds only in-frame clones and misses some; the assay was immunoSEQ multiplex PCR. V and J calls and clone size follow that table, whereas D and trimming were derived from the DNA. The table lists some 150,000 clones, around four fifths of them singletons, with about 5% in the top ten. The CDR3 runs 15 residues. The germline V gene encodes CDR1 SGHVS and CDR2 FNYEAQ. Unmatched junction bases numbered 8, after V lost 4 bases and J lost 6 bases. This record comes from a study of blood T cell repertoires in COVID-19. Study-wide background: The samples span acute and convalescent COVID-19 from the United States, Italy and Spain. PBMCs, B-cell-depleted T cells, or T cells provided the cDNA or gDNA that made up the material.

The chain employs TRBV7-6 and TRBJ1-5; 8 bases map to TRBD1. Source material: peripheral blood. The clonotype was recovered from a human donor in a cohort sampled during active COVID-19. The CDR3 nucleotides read TGTGCCAGCAGCTCCCAGGGGGCAGGGGGTCAGCCCCAGCATTTT. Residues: CASSSQGAGGQPQHF.